This T cell receptor beta chain was recovered during a study of cytomegalovirus exposure and HLA in healthy donors. TCRdb's table, derived via immunoSEQ multiplex PCR, lists solely in-frame clones and lacks some. There are fewer than 300,000 clones in the sample; approximately 88% occur only once, and 0.92% lies in the top ten. This CDR3 comprises 13 residues. Germline loops: CDR1 SGHDN, CDR2 FVKESK. V shed 4 bases and J 5 bases; nucleotides not matched to a gene: 3. Study-wide results and limits: Associated with cytomegalovirus, according to the listing, were around 160 TCR beta chains. Usually a TCR sequence was rare, but some public TCRs were found in many donors.

A remark on this clone: Antigen specificity is unknown.

The chain is built from TRBV14 and TRBJ2-7; TRBD1 matches at 9 bases. The sequencing input was PBMCs. The origin of this receptor is a woman in her late teens or twenties in good health and CMV-seronegative. In DNA, the CDR3 is TGTGCCAGCAGCCGGGACAGGGATCACGAGCAGTACTTC. It translates to CASSRDRDHEQYF.